The rows below give T cell receptor beta chains drawn from one sample of a study of T cell changes during pregnancy in multiple sclerosis. Some clones are missing from TCRdb's copy, which holds only in-frame ones; the method was immunoSEQ multiplex PCR. Here the sample spans 85,000 to 120,000 clones, about 90% being singletons. Sequences were derived from peripheral blood, sampled before pregnancy. The receptor set was obtained from a female donor with multiple sclerosis, enrolled in a pregnancy study. The CDR3 runs from the conserved cysteine through the conserved F or W. D genes are given only for firm matches.

>TRBV27|.|TRBJ2-2
CASSYSPGMNTGELFF
TGTGCCAGCAGTTACTCGCCGGGAATGAACACCGGGGAGCTGTTTTTT
>TRBV6-1|.|TRBJ1-1
CASSFLTALSEAFF
TGTGCCAGCAGTTTTTTGACAGCCCTCTCTGAAGCTTTCTTT
>TRBV18|TRBD2|TRBJ2-1
CASSQTSGLYNEQFF
TGTGCCAGCTCACAAACTAGCGGGCTCTACAATGAGCAGTTCTTC
>TRBV9|TRBD1|TRBJ2-1
CASSLQPGQGSEQFF
TGTGCCAGCAGCTTACAACCGGGACAGGGTTCTGAGCAGTTCTTC
>TRBV7-3|.|TRBJ2-2
CASSSPLASSSTGELFF
TGTGCCAGCAGCTCCCCCCTGGCTAGCTCCTCCACCGGGGAGCTGTTTTTT
>TRBV6-5|.|TRBJ1-5
CASSVEENQPQHF
TGTGCCAGCAGTGTAGAAGAAAATCAGCCCCAGCATTTT
>TRBV2|.|TRBJ2-3
CASHSDADTQYF
TGTGCCAGCCATAGCGACGCAGATACGCAGTATTTT
>TRBV30|TRBD1|TRBJ2-2
CAWSDAGTGRTGELFF
TGTGCCTGGAGTGACGCGGGGACAGGGAGGACCGGGGAGCTGTTTTTT
>TRBV7-2|.|TRBJ2-3
CASSLDRYTDTQYF
TGTGCCAGCAGCTTAGACAGATACACAGATACGCAGTATTTT
>TRBV28|.|TRBJ1-2
CASSSGPGYGYTF
TGTGCCAGCAGTTCAGGGCCAGGCTATGGCTACACCTTC
>TRBV30|.|TRBJ1-2
CAWRGVAYGYTF
TGTGCCTGGAGAGGGGTCGCCTATGGCTACACCTTC
>TRBV10-1|.|TRBJ2-1
CASSGRGGPSYNEQFF
TGCGCCAGCAGTGGGAGGGGGGGGCCCTCCTACAATGAGCAGTTCTTC
>TRBV4-1|TRBD1|TRBJ1-4
CASSLTGTGKEKLFF
TGCGCCAGCAGCCTTACCGGGACAGGGAAGGAAAAACTGTTTTTT
>TRBV4-1|TRBD1|TRBJ1-2
CASSLQLDRAPYGYTF
TGCGCCAGCAGCCTTCAGCTCGACAGGGCCCCCTATGGCTACACCTTC
>TRBV4-2|.|TRBJ1-2
CASSQEAANYGYTF
TGTGCCAGCAGCCAAGAGGCAGCTAACTATGGCTACACCTTC
>TRBV4-1|.|TRBJ1-2
CASSQVYRTYGYTF
TGCGCCAGCAGCCAAGTGTACAGAACTTATGGCTACACCTTC